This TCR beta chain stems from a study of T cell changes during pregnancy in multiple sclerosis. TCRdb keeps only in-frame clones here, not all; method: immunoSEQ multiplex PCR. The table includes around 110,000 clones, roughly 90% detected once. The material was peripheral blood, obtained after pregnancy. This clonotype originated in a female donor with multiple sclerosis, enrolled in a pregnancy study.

In DNA form, the CDR3 reads TGTGCCAGCAGCCCCAAGCGGGGGGATTACAATGAGCAGTTCTTC. Protein sequence: CASSPKRGDYNEQFF. The gene calls are TRBV7-3 and TRBJ2-1, with 9 bases lining up with TRBD2. J lost 4 bases, V lost 5 bases, and 6 bases had no gene match. CDR1 and CDR2 from the germline V gene are SGHTA and FQGTGA. This CDR3 is 15 amino acids long.